The entry below describes one TCR beta chain. Its specific antigen is unknown. No base quality values were provided; no much bigger clone lies one nucleotide off. Its CDR3 holds 15 amino acids, cysteine through phenylalanine. Only the CDR3 DNA stays, 45 bases, in frame from base 1. V sheds 3 bases and J sheds 6 bases, leaving 17 bases between their ends. Per the germline V gene, ENHRY is the CDR1 and SYGVKD is the CDR2. TCRbeta CDR3 regions were amplified from genomic DNA using the immunoSEQ Assay, a bias-controlled multiplex PCR. Processing in the source paper ran as follows. Within the assay, amplification of reference gene primers was used to estimate how many nucleated cells each sample contained. Sequence reads were collapsed and filtered to measure the absolute abundance of every unique TCRbeta CDR3 rearrangement. For each sample, productive Simpson clonality was calculated as the square root of Simpson's diversity index across productive rearrangements. Entries here come from immuneACCESS through TCRdb and include only in-frame sequences with V and J called. Some clones fail to appear in such tables; in the studies checked, an unresolved V gene covers under half of the shortfall, and the cause of the remainder is unknown. The V and J calls and clone size were taken over from that table, and D and trimming were inferred from the DNA. The sample table records a few hundred thousand clones; less than 90% of these occur just once. The ten largest clonotypes hold 2.5% to 3.5% of the sample.

In the prospective study, participants were about 18 to 90 years old, resided in 25 or so geographic areas of the United States, and were enrolled through a virtual design. In the prospective study, cohorts were assigned on the basis of participant-reported clinical history obtained from a screening survey and a study questionnaire. For ImmuneRACE Cohort 3, a participant was defined as recovered based on two consecutive negative NP/OP PCR tests, clearance by a healthcare professional, or resolution of symptoms. Mobile phlebotomists in the prospective study collected whole blood, serum and a nasopharyngeal or oropharyngeal swab from every participant. Participants in the prospective study had the option to provide additional blood draws and questionnaires over an approximately two-month period. Blood samples from the prospective study were shipped frozen or at room temperature prior to DNA extraction.

The data derive from a study of blood T cell repertoires in COVID-19 (dated by TCRdb to between 2020 and 2021). General notes on the study: Samples covering the acute and convalescent phases of COVID-19 were provided by collaborators in the United States, Italy and Spain. The material from the prospective study consisted of cDNA or gDNA derived from T cells, B-cell-depleted T cells, or PBMCs. The dataset comprised deeply sampled blood TCRbeta repertoires from subjects exposed to, actively infected with, or recovered from COVID-19. The repertoires were released in a freely available public database meant as a resource for research on the immune response to SARS-CoV-2. The samples were drawn from two sources: the first 160 participants of the ongoing ImmuneRACE study, and 950 to 1,500 subjects contributed by 6 global collaborators. Sample metadata almost always included a de-identified subject ID, COVID-19 status, age in years and sex. Where available, HLA class I and class II types were obtained from metadata supplied by the sample provider rather than from assay-based typing.

General conclusions and limits of the study: The amount of clinical and demographic metadata varied by source and participant and was provided uncurated.

The receptor was derived from a woman in her twenties or thirties who had recovered from COVID-19. The V gene is TRBV10-3 and the J gene is TRBJ1-1, with no confidently assigned D gene. The sequenced material came from PBMCs or T cells enriched from blood (not recorded which). The CDR3 loop reads CAISENREVKSEAFF. The nucleotides read TGTGCCATCAGTGAAAATCGGGAGGTGAAGTCTGAAGCTTTCTTT.